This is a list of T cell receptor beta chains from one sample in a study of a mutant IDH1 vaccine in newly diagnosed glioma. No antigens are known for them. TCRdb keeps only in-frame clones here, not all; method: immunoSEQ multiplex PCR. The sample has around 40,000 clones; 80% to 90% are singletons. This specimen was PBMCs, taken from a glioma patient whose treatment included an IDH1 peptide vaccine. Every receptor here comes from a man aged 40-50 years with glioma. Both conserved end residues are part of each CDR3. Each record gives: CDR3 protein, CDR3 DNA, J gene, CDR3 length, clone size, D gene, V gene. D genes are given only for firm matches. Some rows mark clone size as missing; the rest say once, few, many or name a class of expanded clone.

CDR3aa: CASSSAGRRDGYTF
CDR3nt: TGTGCCAGCAGCTCGGCGGGACGGCGAGATGGCTACACCTTC
j_gene: TRBJ1-2
len: 14
abundance: .
d_gene: .
v_gene: TRBV5-4

CDR3aa: CASSYSGVSSTGELFF
CDR3nt: TGTGCCAGCAGTTACTCAGGGGTCAGTTCGACCGGGGAGCTGTTTTTT
j_gene: TRBJ2-2
len: 16
abundance: few
d_gene: .
v_gene: TRBV6-6

CDR3aa: CASSLEQGPLGKNIQYF
CDR3nt: TGTGCCAGCAGCTTAGAACAGGGGCCTCTGGGCAAAAACATTCAGTACTTC
j_gene: TRBJ2-4
len: 17
abundance: .
d_gene: TRBD1
v_gene: TRBV7-2

CDR3aa: CASSQGGIRGASTDTQYF
CDR3nt: TGCGCCAGCAGCCAAGGTGGAATTCGCGGGGCAAGCACAGATACGCAGTATTTT
j_gene: TRBJ2-3
len: 18
abundance: .
d_gene: .
v_gene: TRBV4-1

CDR3aa: CATGGAPETQYF
CDR3nt: TGTGCCACCGGGGGTGCGCCAGAGACCCAGTACTTC
j_gene: TRBJ2-5
len: 12
abundance: .
d_gene: .
v_gene: TRBV28

CDR3aa: CASKVRTEAFF
CDR3nt: TGTGCCAGCAAGGTCAGGACTGAAGCTTTCTTT
j_gene: TRBJ1-1
len: 11
abundance: few
d_gene: .
v_gene: TRBV6-1

CDR3aa: CASSSRVTGGSQPQHF
CDR3nt: TGTGCCAGCAGCTCACGAGTGACAGGGGGCAGTCAGCCCCAGCATTTT
j_gene: TRBJ1-5
len: 16
abundance: .
d_gene: TRBD1
v_gene: TRBV7-8

CDR3aa: CASIPLERVLGDGYTF
CDR3nt: TGTGCCAGCATCCCCCTCGAGCGGGTCCTCGGAGATGGCTACACCTTC
j_gene: TRBJ1-2
len: 16
abundance: .
d_gene: .
v_gene: TRBV5-6

CDR3aa: CASSTRTTGGKSNQPQHF
CDR3nt: TGTGCCAGCAGCACCCGGACGACAGGGGGTAAAAGCAATCAGCCCCAGCATTTT
j_gene: TRBJ1-5
len: 18
abundance: .
d_gene: TRBD1
v_gene: TRBV5-6

CDR3aa: CAWEPRGSSEQFF
CDR3nt: TGTGCCTGGGAACCCAGGGGATCTAGTGAGCAGTTCTTC
j_gene: TRBJ2-1
len: 13
abundance: .
d_gene: .
v_gene: TRBV30

CDR3aa: CASSLDSGSGNTIYF
CDR3nt: TGTGCCAGTAGTTTGGACAGTGGCTCTGGAAACACCATATATTTT
j_gene: TRBJ1-3
len: 15
abundance: .
d_gene: .
v_gene: TRBV19

CDR3aa: CASNPATVGIENTGELFF
CDR3nt: TGTGCCAGCAACCCCGCGACGGTAGGGATCGAGAACACCGGGGAGCTGTTTTTT
j_gene: TRBJ2-2
len: 18
abundance: .
d_gene: .
v_gene: TRBV7-8

CDR3aa: CASSLPAGGTRNEQFF
CDR3nt: TGTGCCAGCAGCCTTCCTGCGGGGGGAACCCGCAATGAGCAGTTCTTC
j_gene: TRBJ2-1
len: 16
abundance: .
d_gene: TRBD2
v_gene: TRBV6-6

CDR3aa: CASSYSDSSYGYTF
CDR3nt: TGTGCCAGCAGTTATTCGGACAGTAGTTATGGCTACACCTTC
j_gene: TRBJ1-2
len: 14
abundance: .
d_gene: .
v_gene: TRBV6-6

CDR3aa: CAWSVRSGLTDTQYF
CDR3nt: TGTGCCTGGAGTGTACGGAGCGGCCTAACAGATACGCAGTATTTT
j_gene: TRBJ2-3
len: 15
abundance: .
d_gene: .
v_gene: TRBV30

CDR3aa: CASSSRAGGLERQFF
CDR3nt: TGTGCCAGCAGTTCACGAGCGGGAGGGCTGGAGCGGCAGTTCTTC
j_gene: TRBJ2-1
len: 15
abundance: .
d_gene: TRBD2
v_gene: TRBV7-9

CDR3aa: CASSQQGGSYNEQFF
CDR3nt: TGTGCCAGCAGTCAACAGGGGGGGTCCTACAATGAGCAGTTCTTC
j_gene: TRBJ2-1
len: 15
abundance: .
d_gene: .
v_gene: TRBV27

CDR3aa: CATSNLGTHYGYTF
CDR3nt: TGTGCCACCAGCAACCTAGGGACACACTATGGCTACACCTTC
j_gene: TRBJ1-2
len: 14
abundance: .
d_gene: .
v_gene: TRBV15

CDR3aa: CASRGTGDKTNYGYTF
CDR3nt: TGTGCCAGCAGGGGAACAGGGGACAAGACTAACTATGGCTACACCTTC
j_gene: TRBJ1-2
len: 16
abundance: .
d_gene: TRBD1
v_gene: TRBV2

CDR3aa: CASSLASSGLSYEQYF
CDR3nt: TGCGCCAGCAGCTTGGCGTCTAGCGGTCTCTCCTACGAGCAGTACTTC
j_gene: TRBJ2-7
len: 16
abundance: once
d_gene: TRBD2
v_gene: TRBV5-1

CDR3aa: CASSVAQDWGYTF
CDR3nt: TGTGCCAGCAGCGTAGCGCAGGACTGGGGCTACACCTTC
j_gene: TRBJ1-2
len: 13
abundance: .
d_gene: .
v_gene: TRBV9

CDR3aa: CASSLLEYQETQYF
CDR3nt: TGTGCCAGCAGCTTACTCGAGTACCAAGAGACCCAGTACTTC
j_gene: TRBJ2-5
len: 14
abundance: .
d_gene: .
v_gene: TRBV5-6

CDR3aa: CASSSTGERDEKLFF
CDR3nt: TGTGCCAGCAGTTCCACAGGGGAGAGGGATGAAAAACTGTTTTTT
j_gene: TRBJ1-4
len: 15
abundance: .
d_gene: TRBD1
v_gene: TRBV27

CDR3aa: CASSILGTTLEQFF
CDR3nt: TGTGCCAGTAGTATCCTCGGTACGACGTTGGAGCAGTTCTTC
j_gene: TRBJ2-1
len: 14
abundance: .
d_gene: .
v_gene: TRBV19

CDR3aa: CASSQSPAKNIQYF
CDR3nt: TGTGCCAGCAGCCAATCTCCAGCCAAAAACATTCAGTACTTC
j_gene: TRBJ2-4
len: 14
abundance: .
d_gene: .
v_gene: TRBV16

CDR3aa: CASSLMGDRGYTF
CDR3nt: TGTGCCAGCAGTTTAATGGGGGATCGGGGCTACACCTTC
j_gene: TRBJ1-2
len: 13
abundance: .
d_gene: .
v_gene: TRBV27

CDR3aa: CASSLDGSNQPQHF
CDR3nt: TGTGCCAGCAGCTTAGACGGGAGCAATCAGCCCCAGCATTTT
j_gene: TRBJ1-5
len: 14
abundance: .
d_gene: .
v_gene: TRBV7-8

CDR3aa: CASSLLAGRNTGELFF
CDR3nt: TGTGCCAGCAGTTTGTTAGCGGGAAGGAACACCGGGGAGCTGTTTTTT
j_gene: TRBJ2-2
len: 16
abundance: .
d_gene: TRBD2
v_gene: TRBV27

CDR3aa: CATVELGTPNYGYTF
CDR3nt: TGTGCCACCGTGGAGCTCGGGACTCCCAACTATGGCTACACCTTC
j_gene: TRBJ1-2
len: 15
abundance: .
d_gene: .
v_gene: TRBV28

CDR3aa: CAAHSAGAHYEQYF
CDR3nt: TGTGCCGCGCACTCAGCAGGGGCCCACTACGAGCAGTACTTC
j_gene: TRBJ2-7
len: 14
abundance: .
d_gene: .
v_gene: TRBV6-6

CDR3aa: CASSLASSSYNEQFF
CDR3nt: TGTGCCAGCAGTCTAGCCTCTAGCTCCTACAATGAGCAGTTCTTC
j_gene: TRBJ2-1
len: 15
abundance: .
d_gene: .
v_gene: TRBV6-6